The sequence of this TCR beta chain was determined in a study of regulatory T cells in long-lasting Graves disease. Study observations and caveats: Persistent patients had more shared public clonotypes (fewer than 3,000) than new patients (about 920).

Construction of the TCR beta libraries employed iRepertoire HTBI primers in conjunction with Arm-PCR of CDR3 regions. One entry per CDR3 protein, called by TCRdb with MiXCR from the multiplex PCR reads. The sample yields hundreds of thousands of distinct CDR3 sequences, roughly 13% seen once. Time point here: newly diagnosed GD, antithyroid drugs for less than 3 months. From RNA extracted from PBMCs, the TCR library was made. J lost 5 bases, V lost 2 bases, and 6 bases had no gene match. The CDR3 spans 15 residues. Germline V gene sequence: CDR1 MNHEY, CDR2 SMNVEV (reference sequence). This clonotype was observed a handful of times. Its matching antigen is unknown. Another study also made use of these data, one on T cells in Graves' hyperthyroidism and ophthalmopathy.

The sequence came from a man between 25 and 39 years old with Graves disease. The V gene is TRBV27, the J gene TRBJ2-7; 10 bases agree with TRBD2. The sample was peripheral blood mononuclear cells (PBMCs), taken at new diagnosis, from a patient treated with antithyroid drugs. CDR3 DNA sequence: TGTGCCAGCAGTTTAAGGCTAGCGGGAGTCAACGAGCAGTACTTC. As protein: CASSLRLAGVNEQYF.